This T cell receptor (beta chain) was sequenced in a study of cytomegalovirus exposure and HLA in healthy donors. The wider study: Around 87 million unique TCRs, all from HLA-typed donors, were included in an early release of the data.

13 Jbeta primers and 60 Vbeta primers were used for the PCR. Original data processing: Roughly 81 million unique TCR beta chains, roughly 11 million shared, were counted in a later analysis. Repertoires were generated with immunoSEQ multiplex PCR, while TCRdb's copy carries only in-frame clones and drops some. The V and J calls and the clone size are those of that table, but D and trimming were determined from the DNA. The sample carries 150,000 to 200,000 clones, about 83% recorded once. To note about this clone: Its antigen is as yet unknown.

Broader study findings: A few CMV-associated chains were confirmed in vitro to be specific for CMV antigens. In a later analysis, the majority of CMV-associated beta chains seemingly showed HLA restriction.

Sequenced input: PBMCs. This receptor was obtained from a female donor in good health and CMV-seronegative.

CDR3 coding DNA: TGCAGCGCCTCCGGGACAACTAACTACGAGCAGTACTTC. Residues: CSASGTTNYEQYF. The gene calls are TRBV29-1 and TRBJ2-7; D may be TRBD1 (6 bases). The CDR3 contains 13 residues. From germline, CDR1 is SQVTM and CDR2 ANQGSEA. Trimming left V 7 bases short and J 3 bases short, with 16 bases between.